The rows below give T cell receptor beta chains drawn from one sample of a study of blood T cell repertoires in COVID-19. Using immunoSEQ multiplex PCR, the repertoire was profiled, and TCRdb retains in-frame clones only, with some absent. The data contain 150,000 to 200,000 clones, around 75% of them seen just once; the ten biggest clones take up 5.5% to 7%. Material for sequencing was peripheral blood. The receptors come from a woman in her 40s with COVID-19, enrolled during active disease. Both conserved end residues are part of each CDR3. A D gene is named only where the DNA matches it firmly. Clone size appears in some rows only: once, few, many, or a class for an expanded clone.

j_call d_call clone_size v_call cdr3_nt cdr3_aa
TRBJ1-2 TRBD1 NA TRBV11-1 TGTGCCAGCAGCAAGAGGGACAGAGCCCTCTTTGGCTACACCTTC CASSKRDRALFGYTF
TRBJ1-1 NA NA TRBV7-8 TGTGCCAGCAGCGGAGGGAGGGGGAACACTGAAGCTTTCTTT CASSGGRGNTEAFF
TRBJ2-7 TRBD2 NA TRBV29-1 TGCAGCGTTACCGGGACTAGCGGGCGGTACGAGCAGTACTTC CSVTGTSGRYEQYF
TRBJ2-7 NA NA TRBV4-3 TGCGCCAGCAGCCAAGAAAGAGGGACCTACGAGCAGTACTTC CASSQERGTYEQYF
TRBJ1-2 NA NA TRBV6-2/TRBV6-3 TGTGCCAGCAGTTACGTCGGGAAAGACCTCCGCAATCGTGGCTACACCTTC CASSYVGKDLRNRGYTF
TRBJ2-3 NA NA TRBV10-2 TGCGCCAGCAGTGAGTCGACAGGGAGGGATACGCAGTATTTT CASSESTGRDTQYF
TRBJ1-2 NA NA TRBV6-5 TGTGCCAGCAGTTACTCGGCGGAGGGTTATTATGGCTACACCTTC CASSYSAEGYYGYTF
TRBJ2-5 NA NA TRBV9 TGTGCCAGCAGCGTTGGGGCAGCCTCTCAAGAGACCCAGTACTTC CASSVGAASQETQYF
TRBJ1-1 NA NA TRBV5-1 TGCGCCAGCAGCGAAGAACCGGGGACATCTGAAGCTTTCTTT CASSEEPGTSEAFF
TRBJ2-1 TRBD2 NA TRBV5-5 TGTGCCAGCAGCTCGATAGCGGGATTCTCCTACAATGAGCAGTTCTTC CASSSIAGFSYNEQFF
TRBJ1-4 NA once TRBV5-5 TGTGCCAGCAGCCCTGGTCAGTGGAGCGAAAAACTGTTTTTT CASSPGQWSEKLFF
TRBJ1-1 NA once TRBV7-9 TGTGCCAGCAGCTTCGCAGGGCTGGTGAACACTGAAGCTTTCTTT CASSFAGLVNTEAFF
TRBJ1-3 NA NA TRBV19 TGTGCCAGTAGTACCAACCGAGTTCCTGGAAACACCATATATTTT CASSTNRVPGNTIYF
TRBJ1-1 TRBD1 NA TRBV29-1 TGCAGCGTTGAGGGACAGATGAACACTGAAGCTTTCTTT CSVEGQMNTEAFF
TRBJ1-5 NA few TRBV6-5 TGTGCCAGCAGACCCCTGGACAGTTTCGATCAGCCCCAGCATTTT CASRPLDSFDQPQHF
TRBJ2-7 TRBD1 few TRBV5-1 TGCGCCAGCAGCTTAAACACAGGGGCAGTCAACGAGCAGTACTTC CASSLNTGAVNEQYF
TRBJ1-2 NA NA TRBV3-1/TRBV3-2 TGTGCCAGCAGCCAAGATAGTGCAGGGTTATTCGTGGGCTACACCTTC CASSQDSAGLFVGYTF
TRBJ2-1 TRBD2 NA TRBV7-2 TGTGCCAGCAGCCCCTGGGAGGGCCGGTACAATGAGCAGTTCTTC CASSPWEGRYNEQFF
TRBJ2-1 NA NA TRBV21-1 TGTGCCAGCAGCAAAGTTGTGGAGCGGCCTGTCTACAATGAGCAGTTCTTC CASSKVVERPVYNEQFF
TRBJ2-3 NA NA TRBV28 TGTGCCAACAGTGACCCGGGGTTAGATACGCAGTATTTT CANSDPGLDTQYF
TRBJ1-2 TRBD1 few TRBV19 TGTGCCAGTGACAGGGGATGGGGCTACACCTTC CASDRGWGYTF
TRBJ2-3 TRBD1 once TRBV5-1 TGCGCCAGCAGCTTGATAGCAGGGGGCGAAGATACGCAGTATTTT CASSLIAGGEDTQYF
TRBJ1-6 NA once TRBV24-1 TGTGCCACCAGTGACCCCGGACAGATTAATAATTCACCCCTCCACTTT CATSDPGQINNSPLHF
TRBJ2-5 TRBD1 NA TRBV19 TGTGCCAGTAGTACGACAGGGGGAGAGACCCAGTACTTC CASSTTGGETQYF
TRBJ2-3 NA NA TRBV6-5 TGTGCCAGCAGTTACTCCCGTCCCTACTTGGCAGATACGCAGTATTTT CASSYSRPYLADTQYF
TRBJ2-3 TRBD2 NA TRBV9 TGTGCCAGCAGCGCCGGGACTAGCGGGGGGCTAAGCACAGATACGCAGTATTTT CASSAGTSGGLSTDTQYF
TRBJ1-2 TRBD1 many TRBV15 TGTGCCACCAGCGCGGACAGGGGGCTGGGGGGCTACACCTTC CATSADRGLGGYTF
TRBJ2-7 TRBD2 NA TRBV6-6 TGTGCCAGCAGCAACCAGCGGGAGGATAACGAGCAGTACTTC CASSNQREDNEQYF
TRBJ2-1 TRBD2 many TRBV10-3 TGTGCCACCAAGGTGGCGGGGGAAAACAATGAGCAGTTCTTC CATKVAGENNEQFF
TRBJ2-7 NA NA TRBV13 TGTGCCAGCAGCCCCGGCGGTCCAATCGGTTCCTACGAGCAGTACTTC CASSPGGPIGSYEQYF
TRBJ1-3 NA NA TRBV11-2 TGTGCCAGCAGTAGGGCTAGCAATTCTGGAAACACCATATATTTT CASSRASNSGNTIYF
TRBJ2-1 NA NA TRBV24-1 TGTGCCACCAGTGACGGAGGTAGCTCCTACAATGAGCAGTTCTTC CATSDGGSSYNEQFF
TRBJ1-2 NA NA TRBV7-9 TGTGCCAGCAGCCTCGGCGGGATTGGCTACACCTTC CASSLGGIGYTF
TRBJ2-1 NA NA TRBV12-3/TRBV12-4 TGTGCCAGCAGTACAGGGTTACATGAGCAGTTCTTC CASSTGLHEQFF
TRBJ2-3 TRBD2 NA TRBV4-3 TGCGCCAGCAGCCAAGTTCGGACTAGCGTCCCAGATACGCAGTATTTT CASSQVRTSVPDTQYF
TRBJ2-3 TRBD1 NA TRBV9 TGTGCCAGCAGCACCGGGACAGGGGATACGCAGTATTTT CASSTGTGDTQYF
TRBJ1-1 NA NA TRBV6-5 TGTGCCAGCAGTTTAGGGGCCATGAACACTGAAGCTTTCTTT CASSLGAMNTEAFF
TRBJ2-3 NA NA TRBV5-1 TGCGCCAGCAGCTTGGTTTCAGGTACTAGCACAGATACGCAGTATTTT CASSLVSGTSTDTQYF
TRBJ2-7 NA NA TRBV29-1 TGCAGCGTTGGACAAGGTGGGTTCTACGAGCAGTACTTC CSVGQGGFYEQYF
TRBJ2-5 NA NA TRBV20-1 TGCAGTGCTAGAAGCCCTGCGGACCAGTACTTC CSARSPADQYF
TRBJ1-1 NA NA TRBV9 TGTGCCAGCAGCGAGACGATTGGAACACAGTACACTGAAGCTTTCTTT CASSETIGTQYTEAFF
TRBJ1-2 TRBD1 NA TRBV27 TGTGCCAGCAGTTCCTCGGGACAGGGGGCGCGGTATGGCTACACCTTC CASSSSGQGARYGYTF
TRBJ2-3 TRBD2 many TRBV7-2 TGTGCCAGCAGCTCCGAGACTAGCTTTTATACGCAGTATTTT CASSSETSFYTQYF